These T cell receptor beta chains were read from a single sample in a study of cytomegalovirus exposure and HLA in healthy donors. Repertoires were generated with immunoSEQ multiplex PCR, while TCRdb's copy carries only in-frame clones and drops some. The sample shows about 160,000 clones, 82% of them seen only once. The sequenced material came from PBMCs. The receptors originated from a man aged 50-60 years in good health and CMV-seropositive. CDR3s include the opening cysteine and the closing phenylalanine or tryptophan. The order of the fields is clone size, V gene, J gene, D gene, CDR3 protein, CDR3 DNA. D genes are given only for firm matches. Clone size, where shown, is once, few, many, or a class for clones that have expanded.

clone size: many; V gene: TRBV7-6; J gene: TRBJ2-7; D gene: NA; CDR3 protein: CASSRDINYEQYF; CDR3 DNA: TGTGCCAGCAGCCGGGACATCAACTACGAGCAGTACTTC
clone size: NA; V gene: TRBV28; J gene: TRBJ2-7; D gene: TRBD2; CDR3 protein: CASSLGGKNDEQYF; CDR3 DNA: TGTGCCAGCAGTTTGGGGGGGAAAAACGACGAGCAGTACTTC
clone size: NA; V gene: TRBV18; J gene: TRBJ1-1; D gene: NA; CDR3 protein: CASSPKGNMNTEAFF; CDR3 DNA: TGTGCCAGCTCACCCAAGGGGAACATGAACACTGAAGCTTTCTTT
clone size: NA; V gene: TRBV6-1; J gene: TRBJ1-4; D gene: TRBD1; CDR3 protein: CASRDRGLFNEKLFF; CDR3 DNA: TGTGCCAGCAGGGACAGGGGGCTATTTAATGAAAAACTGTTTTTT
clone size: NA; V gene: TRBV5-1; J gene: TRBJ2-1; D gene: TRBD1; CDR3 protein: CASSLGPGTGGNEQFF; CDR3 DNA: TGCGCCAGCAGCTTGGGTCCCGGGACAGGGGGGAATGAGCAGTTCTTC
clone size: NA; V gene: TRBV27; J gene: TRBJ2-1; D gene: TRBD2; CDR3 protein: CASNRGLASNEQFF; CDR3 DNA: TGTGCCAGCAACCGGGGACTAGCCTCCAATGAGCAGTTCTTC
clone size: NA; V gene: TRBV6-1; J gene: TRBJ1-1; D gene: NA; CDR3 protein: CASTAGSQVTEAFF; CDR3 DNA: TGTGCCAGCACGGCAGGGTCTCAGGTGACTGAAGCTTTCTTT
clone size: NA; V gene: TRBV27; J gene: TRBJ2-5; D gene: NA; CDR3 protein: CASSPRGLWEQYF; CDR3 DNA: TGTGCCAGCAGTCCAAGAGGTCTCTGGGAGCAGTACTTC
clone size: NA; V gene: TRBV6-5; J gene: TRBJ2-7; D gene: TRBD2; CDR3 protein: CASSPTSGSHYEQYF; CDR3 DNA: TGTGCCAGCAGTCCGACTAGCGGGAGTCATTACGAGCAGTACTTC
clone size: NA; V gene: TRBV4-2; J gene: TRBJ2-2; D gene: TRBD2; CDR3 protein: CASGTSGDPTGELFF; CDR3 DNA: TGTGCCAGCGGGACTAGCGGAGACCCCACCGGGGAGCTGTTTTTT
clone size: once; V gene: TRBV28; J gene: TRBJ2-1; D gene: TRBD2; CDR3 protein: CASSRPGLEVNEQFF; CDR3 DNA: TGTGCCAGCAGTCGGCCGGGACTAGAAGTCAATGAGCAGTTCTTC
clone size: NA; V gene: TRBV5-6; J gene: TRBJ1-4; D gene: TRBD1; CDR3 protein: CASSFLGTVNEKLFF; CDR3 DNA: TGTGCCAGCAGCTTTTTAGGGACAGTCAATGAAAAACTGTTTTTT
clone size: NA; V gene: TRBV7-9; J gene: TRBJ2-5; D gene: TRBD2; CDR3 protein: CASSLFFGTSASGGETQYF; CDR3 DNA: TGTGCCAGCAGCTTATTTTTCGGGACTAGCGCATCAGGCGGGGAGACCCAGTACTTC
clone size: once; V gene: TRBV11-1; J gene: TRBJ1-2; D gene: TRBD1; CDR3 protein: CASSPRDRRDYGYTF; CDR3 DNA: TGTGCCAGCAGCCCCCGGGACAGGCGAGACTATGGCTACACCTTC
clone size: NA; V gene: TRBV2; J gene: TRBJ2-7; D gene: NA; CDR3 protein: CASAGMAEQYF; CDR3 DNA: TGTGCCAGCGCCGGGATGGCGGAGCAGTACTTC
clone size: NA; V gene: TRBV7-2; J gene: TRBJ2-1; D gene: NA; CDR3 protein: CASSLKGGAVGNEQFF; CDR3 DNA: TGTGCCAGCAGCTTGAAAGGGGGGGCCGTGGGCAATGAGCAGTTCTTC
clone size: NA; V gene: TRBV6-4; J gene: TRBJ2-1; D gene: TRBD1; CDR3 protein: CASSEDRLREQFF; CDR3 DNA: TGTGCCAGCAGTGAGGACAGGCTCAGGGAGCAGTTCTTC
clone size: NA; V gene: TRBV21-1; J gene: TRBJ1-6; D gene: NA; CDR3 protein: CASSKTDRGLDSPLHF; CDR3 DNA: TGTGCCAGCAGCAAAACGGACAGGGGGCTGGATTCACCCCTCCACTTT
clone size: NA; V gene: TRBV19; J gene: TRBJ2-7; D gene: TRBD2; CDR3 protein: CASSIAGGYEQYF; CDR3 DNA: TGTGCCAGTAGTATAGCGGGAGGCTACGAGCAGTACTTC
clone size: many; V gene: TRBV13; J gene: TRBJ2-7; D gene: NA; CDR3 protein: CASASRGRKNEQYF; CDR3 DNA: TGTGCCAGCGCCTCGCGGGGGCGGAAAAACGAGCAGTACTTC
clone size: few; V gene: TRBV2; J gene: TRBJ2-2; D gene: TRBD1; CDR3 protein: CASSAQGANTGELFF; CDR3 DNA: TGTGCCAGCAGTGCCCAGGGGGCAAACACCGGGGAGCTGTTTTTT
clone size: NA; V gene: TRBV29-1; J gene: TRBJ1-3; D gene: NA; CDR3 protein: CSADSPSGNTIYF; CDR3 DNA: TGCAGCGCCGACTCTCCCTCTGGAAACACCATATATTTT
clone size: NA; V gene: TRBV30; J gene: TRBJ1-4; D gene: TRBD1; CDR3 protein: CAWSVGQGNEKLFF; CDR3 DNA: TGTGCCTGGAGTGTAGGACAGGGGAATGAAAAACTGTTTTTT
clone size: NA; V gene: TRBV18; J gene: TRBJ1-5; D gene: NA; CDR3 protein: CASSPAGNQPQHF; CDR3 DNA: TGTGCCAGCTCACCAGCAGGGAACCAGCCCCAGCATTTT
clone size: NA; V gene: TRBV19; J gene: TRBJ1-3; D gene: TRBD1; CDR3 protein: CASSTTGTAGNTIYF; CDR3 DNA: TGTGCCAGTAGTACGACCGGGACAGCTGGAAACACCATATATTTT
clone size: NA; V gene: TRBV21-1; J gene: TRBJ2-1; D gene: NA; CDR3 protein: CASSNSTGVCYNEQFF; CDR3 DNA: TGTGCCAGCAGCAATTCGACAGGGGTATGTTACAATGAGCAGTTCTTC
clone size: NA; V gene: TRBV7-3; J gene: TRBJ2-6; D gene: TRBD1; CDR3 protein: CASSATGGSGANGLTF; CDR3 DNA: TGTGCCAGCAGCGCGACAGGGGGCTCTGGGGCCAACGGCCTGACTTTC
clone size: few; V gene: TRBV10-3; J gene: TRBJ1-5; D gene: TRBD1; CDR3 protein: CAISWWWDSINQPQHF; CDR3 DNA: TGTGCCATCAGTTGGTGGTGGGACAGCATCAATCAGCCCCAGCATTTT
clone size: NA; V gene: TRBV28; J gene: TRBJ1-4; D gene: TRBD1; CDR3 protein: CASTEDRGNEKLFF; CDR3 DNA: TGTGCCAGCACCGAGGACAGGGGTAATGAAAAACTGTTTTTT
clone size: few; V gene: TRBV5-6; J gene: TRBJ1-1; D gene: NA; CDR3 protein: CASSLGRGGQNTEAFF; CDR3 DNA: TGTGCCAGCAGCTTGGGTCGCGGAGGGCAGAACACTGAAGCTTTCTTT
clone size: NA; V gene: TRBV5-6; J gene: TRBJ1-1; D gene: NA; CDR3 protein: CASSLEGVNTEAFF; CDR3 DNA: TGTGCCAGCAGCTTGGAGGGGGTTAACACTGAAGCTTTCTTT
clone size: once; V gene: TRBV21-1; J gene: TRBJ1-1; D gene: NA; CDR3 protein: CASSYRTNTEAFF; CDR3 DNA: TGTGCCAGCAGCTACAGGACGAACACTGAAGCTTTCTTT
clone size: NA; V gene: TRBV6-1; J gene: TRBJ2-7; D gene: NA; CDR3 protein: CASSEMGPVYEQYF; CDR3 DNA: TGTGCCAGCAGTGAAATGGGGCCGGTGTACGAGCAGTACTTC
clone size: NA; V gene: TRBV11-2; J gene: TRBJ1-5; D gene: NA; CDR3 protein: CASSLGQSGNQPQHF; CDR3 DNA: TGTGCCAGCAGCTTAGGACAGTCGGGCAATCAGCCCCAGCATTTT
clone size: NA; V gene: TRBV2; J gene: TRBJ2-7; D gene: TRBD2; CDR3 protein: CASRRLAGAYEQYF; CDR3 DNA: TGTGCCAGCAGGAGACTAGCGGGGGCCTACGAGCAGTACTTC
clone size: NA; V gene: TRBV5-1; J gene: TRBJ1-2; D gene: NA; CDR3 protein: CASSLGMTANYGYTF; CDR3 DNA: TGCGCCAGCAGCTTGGGAATGACAGCTAACTATGGCTACACCTTC
clone size: NA; V gene: TRBV27; J gene: TRBJ2-5; D gene: NA; CDR3 protein: CASSFGGRGRRQETQYF; CDR3 DNA: TGTGCCAGCAGTTTCGGGGGTAGGGGGCGCCGGCAAGAGACCCAGTACTTC
clone size: NA; V gene: TRBV28; J gene: TRBJ2-1; D gene: TRBD1; CDR3 protein: CASSLSPRDSYYNEQFF; CDR3 DNA: TGTGCCAGCAGTTTATCGCCCAGGGACAGTTACTACAATGAGCAGTTCTTC
clone size: NA; V gene: TRBV4-2; J gene: TRBJ1-1; D gene: NA; CDR3 protein: CASRSDTNTEAFF; CDR3 DNA: TGTGCCAGCAGGTCGGACACGAACACTGAAGCTTTCTTT
clone size: NA; V gene: TRBV19; J gene: TRBJ2-2; D gene: NA; CDR3 protein: CASSIVGHSTGELFF; CDR3 DNA: TGTGCCAGTAGTATTGTAGGACACTCCACCGGGGAGCTGTTTTTT
clone size: NA; V gene: TRBV10-2; J gene: TRBJ2-7; D gene: TRBD1; CDR3 protein: CASSLGQGPYEQYF; CDR3 DNA: TGCGCCAGCAGTCTGGGACAGGGACCCTACGAGCAGTACTTC
clone size: NA; V gene: TRBV28; J gene: TRBJ2-1; D gene: TRBD1; CDR3 protein: CASTPGQGNNEQFF; CDR3 DNA: TGTGCCAGCACCCCGGGACAGGGCAACAATGAGCAGTTCTTC
clone size: NA; V gene: TRBV9; J gene: TRBJ2-5; D gene: NA; CDR3 protein: CASSMGGGETQYF; CDR3 DNA: TGTGCCAGCAGCATGGGGGGAGGAGAGACCCAGTACTTC
clone size: NA; V gene: TRBV10-3; J gene: TRBJ1-2; D gene: NA; CDR3 protein: CAISGSQREGYTF; CDR3 DNA: TGTGCCATCAGTGGATCTCAGAGGGAGGGCTACACCTTC
clone size: NA; V gene: TRBV2; J gene: TRBJ1-4; D gene: TRBD1; CDR3 protein: CASSKLPDRGSNEKLFF; CDR3 DNA: TGTGCCAGCAGTAAACTACCGGACAGGGGCAGTAATGAAAAACTGTTTTTT
clone size: few; V gene: TRBV7-3; J gene: TRBJ2-5; D gene: TRBD1; CDR3 protein: CASSMTGGKGETQYF; CDR3 DNA: TGTGCCAGCAGCATGACAGGGGGAAAGGGAGAGACCCAGTACTTC
clone size: NA; V gene: TRBV9; J gene: TRBJ1-6; D gene: NA; CDR3 protein: CASSTDQGYNSPLHF; CDR3 DNA: TGTGCCAGCAGCACCGACCAGGGGTATAATTCACCCCTCCACTTT
clone size: NA; V gene: TRBV29-1; J gene: TRBJ2-7; D gene: TRBD1; CDR3 protein: CSVVLDRGYEQYF; CDR3 DNA: TGCAGCGTTGTCTTGGACAGGGGCTACGAGCAGTACTTC